This is a list of T cell receptor beta chains from one sample in a study of blood T cell repertoires in COVID-19. Assay used: immunoSEQ multiplex PCR; TCRdb lists only in-frame clones, some missing. The table lists about 210,000 clones, 70% to 90% of them singletons, with 4.5% to 5% in the top ten. The material sequenced was peripheral blood. The receptor set was obtained from a woman of 80 years or more with acute or convalescent COVID-19. CDR3s include the opening cysteine and the closing phenylalanine or tryptophan. The D gene is left open where the match is weak. Clone sizes are given selectively: once, few, many, or a class where the clone is expanded.

V,D,size,J,length,DNA,CDR3
TRBV29-1,TRBD2,NA,TRBJ2-4,13,TGCAGCGTTGACCCACTAGCGCCAAACATTCAGTACTTC,CSVDPLAPNIQYF
TRBV28,TRBD2,NA,TRBJ2-3,15,TGTGCCAGCAAAATAGCGGGGGGTGGGATAGATACGCAGTATTTT,CASKIAGGGIDTQYF
TRBV5-1,NA,once,TRBJ2-1,15,TGCGCCAGCAGCTTGTGGGGGGACAGCGACAATGAGCAGTTCTTC,CASSLWGDSDNEQFF
TRBV27,NA,NA,TRBJ1-1,12,TGTGCCAGCAGTTTAGAGGGAGGGGAAGCTTTCTTT,CASSLEGGEAFF
TRBV1,NA,NA,TRBJ2-5,16,TGCACCAGCAGCCCCGGGACTAGCGGACCTAAAGAGACCCAGTACTTC,CTSSPGTSGPKETQYF
TRBV19,TRBD2,NA,TRBJ2-2,16,TGTGCCAGTAGTAGGACTAGCGGGGGGAACACCGGGGAGCTGTTTTTT,CASSRTSGGNTGELFF
TRBV28,TRBD1,NA,TRBJ1-2,13,TGTGCCAGCAGCCGGGACAGGGTAGGAGGCTACACCTTC,CASSRDRVGGYTF
TRBV18,NA,NA,TRBJ2-3,16,TGTGCCAGCTCACCACCGGACAAGTATAGCACAGATACGCAGTATTTT,CASSPPDKYSTDTQYF
TRBV2,NA,NA,TRBJ2-7,13,TGTGCCAGCAAGCGAGGGGGATCCTACGAGCAGTACTTC,CASKRGGSYEQYF
TRBV5-1,NA,NA,TRBJ1-2,15,TGCGCCAGCGCCTTCCGGAGGGAGCGGGGCTATGGCTACACCTTC,CASAFRRERGYGYTF
TRBV23-1,TRBD1,NA,TRBJ1-5,17,TGCGCCAGCAGTCACCAAAGAAAGACAGGGGCGGGTCAGCCCCAGCATTTT,CASSHQRKTGAGQPQHF
TRBV5-1,NA,once,TRBJ2-3,17,TGCGCCAGCAGCCAACCCAGGGGATGGAAAAGCACAGATACGCAGTATTTT,CASSQPRGWKSTDTQYF
TRBV6-6,NA,NA,TRBJ2-2,13,TGTGCCAGCAGATTACGGGAGCCCGGGGAGCTGTTTTTT,CASRLREPGELFF
TRBV18,NA,NA,TRBJ1-3,15,TGTGCCAGCTCACCACTCGACAGTACTGGAAACACCATATATTTT,CASSPLDSTGNTIYF
TRBV23-1,TRBD1,NA,TRBJ1-5,17,TGCGCCAGCAGACATCCCCCCCGGGACAGGGGAGGACAGCCCCAGCATTTT,CASRHPPRDRGGQPQHF
TRBV7-9,TRBD1,NA,TRBJ1-1,15,TGTGCCAGCAGCGCCGGACAGGGTTTGAACACTGAAGCTTTCTTT,CASSAGQGLNTEAFF
TRBV19,TRBD1,few,TRBJ2-3,16,TGTGCCAGTAGTCTGGGACAGCTCCCATCGGCAGATACGCAGTATTTT,CASSLGQLPSADTQYF
TRBV5-5,TRBD2,NA,TRBJ2-7,16,TGTGCCAGCAGCCTGGGGGAGGGACTAGCGGGAGACGAGCAGTACTTC,CASSLGEGLAGDEQYF
TRBV7-2,TRBD1,NA,TRBJ2-7,15,TGTGCCAGCAGCTTGGGGACAGGCTTTAGCTACGAGCAGTACTTC,CASSLGTGFSYEQYF
TRBV19,TRBD1,NA,TRBJ1-4,15,TGTGCCAGTAGTACAGGACAGGGCGGTAATGAAAAACTGTTTTTT,CASSTGQGGNEKLFF
TRBV5-4,NA,NA,TRBJ2-1,15,TGTGCCAGCAGCTTGGGGGGCCTCCCAGTGTACGAGCAGTTCTTC,CASSLGGLPVYEQFF
TRBV28,NA,NA,TRBJ1-5,14,TGTGCCAGCAGTTTAGGGGGCTCTATTCAGCCCCAGCATTTT,CASSLGGSIQPQHF
TRBV18,NA,NA,TRBJ2-5,14,TGTGCCAGCTCCTTGTTACCCCAGCGGGAGACCCAGTACTTC,CASSLLPQRETQYF
TRBV6-2/TRBV6-3,TRBD2,NA,TRBJ2-7,15,TGTGCCAGCAGTCCCTGGGGGCTAGCGGGAGACGAGCAGTACTTC,CASSPWGLAGDEQYF
TRBV15,NA,NA,TRBJ1-2,15,TGTGCCACCAGCAGAGATCGGAGTGCAGGGATTTACTACACCTTC,CATSRDRSAGIYYTF
TRBV7-8,TRBD1,NA,TRBJ2-5,15,TGTGCCAGCAGCCCCCCCCGACAGGGCGAGGAGACCCAGTACTTC,CASSPPRQGEETQYF
TRBV7-2,TRBD2,NA,TRBJ2-1,18,TGTGCCAGCAGCTTAGCGGCTAGCCGACTAGCGGCCTACAATGAGCAGTTCTTC,CASSLAASRLAAYNEQFF
TRBV5-1,TRBD1,NA,TRBJ2-3,13,TGCGCCAGCAGCTCCGGACAGGCAGATACGCAGTATTTT,CASSSGQADTQYF
TRBV12-3/TRBV12-4,TRBD1,NA,TRBJ1-1,13,TGTGCCAGCTCGGACAGGGGGGACACTGAAGCTTTCTTT,CASSDRGDTEAFF
TRBV18,TRBD1,once,TRBJ1-5,16,TGTGCCAGCTCTCTTCTGGGGACAGGCAACAATCAGCCCCAGCATTTT,CASSLLGTGNNQPQHF
TRBV5-4,TRBD1,NA,TRBJ2-1,17,TGTGCCAGCAGCCGTGTCCCGGGACAGGGGGCGTCCAATGAGCAGTTCTTC,CASSRVPGQGASNEQFF
TRBV21-1,NA,NA,TRBJ2-1,16,TGTGCCAGCAGCAAAACGGGGACAGGGGGTTTGGGTGAGCAGTTCTTC,CASSKTGTGGLGEQFF
TRBV11-2,NA,NA,TRBJ1-4,13,TGTGCCAGCAGCCCGAGGGGAGCGGGGAAACTGTTTTTT,CASSPRGAGKLFF
TRBV4-2,TRBD1,NA,TRBJ1-2,16,TGTGCCAGCAGCCGGGACAGGGGGGCGGAGAGCTATGGCTACACCTTC,CASSRDRGAESYGYTF
TRBV24-1,NA,NA,TRBJ2-1,15,TGTGCCACCAGTGGCGGGGCTGGGACCTACAATGAGCAGTTCTTC,CATSGGAGTYNEQFF
TRBV5-4,NA,few,TRBJ1-4,14,TGTGCCAGCAGCGGTGGGGCAGGCGGTGAAAAACTGTTTTTT,CASSGGAGGEKLFF
TRBV28,NA,NA,TRBJ1-2,11,TGTGCCAGCACCGGGGGTTATGGCTACACCTTC,CASTGGYGYTF
TRBV24-1,NA,once,TRBJ2-3,15,TGTGCCACCAGTGATCCGGGGGTGGGAGAAGATACGCAGTATTTT,CATSDPGVGEDTQYF
TRBV7-2,NA,NA,TRBJ1-5,13,TGTGCCAGCAGCTTTAGTAGCAATCAGCCCCAGCATTTT,CASSFSSNQPQHF
TRBV10-3,NA,NA,TRBJ1-1,16,TGTGCCATAACACAAATGTTGGCAGGCACGAACACTGAAGCTTTCTTT,CAITQMLAGTNTEAFF
TRBV4-3,TRBD1,NA,TRBJ1-2,15,TGCGCCAGCAGCCGACCGGGACAGGGCTTTCAGGGCTACACCTTC,CASSRPGQGFQGYTF
TRBV29-1,NA,NA,TRBJ2-3,16,TGCAGCGTTGAGGCGGGGCCCACGGATAGCACAGATACGCAGTATTTT,CSVEAGPTDSTDTQYF
TRBV2,TRBD2,NA,TRBJ2-3,14,TGTGCCAGCAAAAGGACTAGCGGGGGAGATACGCAGTATTTT,CASKRTSGGDTQYF
TRBV3-1/TRBV3-2,TRBD1,NA,TRBJ2-2,15,TGTGCCAGCACCAGGGGGCCATTGACACCGGGGGAGCTGTTTTTT,CASTRGPLTPGELFF
TRBV28,NA,NA,TRBJ2-2,14,TGTGCCAGCAGTTACGGACTGAATACCGGGGAGCTGTTTTTT,CASSYGLNTGELFF
TRBV6-5,TRBD1,NA,TRBJ1-6,12,TGTGCCAGCGGGACAGGGGATTCACCCCTCCACTTT,CASGTGDSPLHF
TRBV5-6,NA,few,TRBJ2-7,18,TGTGCCAGCAGCACTGAGGGGGTAGGGGGACCACTCTCCTACGAGCAGTACTTC,CASSTEGVGGPLSYEQYF
TRBV5-1,NA,NA,TRBJ2-7,13,TGCGCCAGCAGCTATGACAGATCGGGCGAGCAGTACTTC,CASSYDRSGEQYF
TRBV3-1/TRBV3-2,TRBD2,NA,TRBJ2-1,12,TGTGCCAGCAGCCTAGCGGGAGTTGAGCAGTTCTTC,CASSLAGVEQFF
TRBV18,TRBD1,NA,TRBJ2-5,13,TGTGCCAGCTCACCAACAGGGGTCGAGACCCAGTACTTC,CASSPTGVETQYF
TRBV7-3,TRBD2,once,TRBJ2-3,16,TGTGCCAGCAGCTACGGACTAGCGGGAGCAGTAGATACGCAGTATTTT,CASSYGLAGAVDTQYF
TRBV6-1,NA,NA,TRBJ2-1,15,TGTGCCAGCAGGCCCTACGGGAGAGGGGGGGAGGAGCAGTTCTTC,CASRPYGRGGEEQFF
TRBV5-6,NA,NA,TRBJ1-1,16,TGTGCCAGCAGCCGACGACTGACAGGAGGGAACACTGAAGCTTTCTTT,CASSRRLTGGNTEAFF
TRBV18,TRBD2,NA,TRBJ2-7,17,TGTGCCAGCTCTCAGGGGACTAGCGGGAGTAGTTCCTACGAGCAGTACTTC,CASSQGTSGSSSYEQYF
TRBV27,TRBD1,once,TRBJ2-7,13,TGTGCCAGCAGCTGGGACAGCACCTACGAGCAGTACTTC,CASSWDSTYEQYF